This T cell receptor beta chain was sequenced for a study of cytomegalovirus exposure and HLA in healthy donors. Overall study context: There were roughly 110 million unique TCR beta sequences, drawn from approximately 180 million T cells, in an earlier analysis. General study results and limits: As immune exposure information, only CMV serostatus was available.

The PCR had 60 Vbeta and 13 Jbeta primers. TCRdb keeps only in-frame clones here, not all; method: immunoSEQ multiplex PCR. The data hold around 150,000 clones, with around 80% observed a single time. V gave up 4 bases and J gave up 5 bases, with 14 bases separating them. Germline V gene lookup returns CDR1 SNHLY and CDR2 FYNNEI. This CDR3 contains 14 residues. About this clone itself: Its matching antigen is unknown.

The sequence came from a woman between 18 and 30 years old in good health and CMV-seronegative. Sample: PBMCs. The chain carries TRBV2 and TRBJ2-5; TRBD1 might be the D (6 bases). The CDR3 region has the DNA TGTGCCAGCAGTGCGCACAGGGCCGGGGAGACCCAGTACTTC. This sequence encodes CASSAHRAGETQYF.